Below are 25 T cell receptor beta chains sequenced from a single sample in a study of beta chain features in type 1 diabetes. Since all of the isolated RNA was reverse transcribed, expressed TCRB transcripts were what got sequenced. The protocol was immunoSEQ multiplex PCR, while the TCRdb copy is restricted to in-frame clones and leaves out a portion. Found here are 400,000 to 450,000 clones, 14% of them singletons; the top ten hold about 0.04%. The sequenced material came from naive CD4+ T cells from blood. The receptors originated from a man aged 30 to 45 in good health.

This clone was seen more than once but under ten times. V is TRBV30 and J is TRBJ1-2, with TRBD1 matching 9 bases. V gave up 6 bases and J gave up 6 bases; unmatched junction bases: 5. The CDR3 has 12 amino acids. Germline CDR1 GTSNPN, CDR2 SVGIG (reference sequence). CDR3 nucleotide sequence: TGTGCCTGTGGACAGGGGAGAGATGGCTACACCTTC. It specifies CACGQGRDGYTF.

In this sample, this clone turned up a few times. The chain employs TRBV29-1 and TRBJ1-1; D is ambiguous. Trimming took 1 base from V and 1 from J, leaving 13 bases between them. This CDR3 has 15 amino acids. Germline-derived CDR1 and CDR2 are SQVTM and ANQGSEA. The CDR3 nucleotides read TGCAGCGTTGAAGCCTTTCCGGGTAGGAACACTGAAGCTTTCTTT. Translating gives CSVEAFPGRNTEAFF.

The CDR3 nucleotides read TGTGCCAGCAGCTTAGATAATAGACAGACCCAGTACTTC. Its protein product is CASSLDNRQTQYF. The chain is built from TRBV7-2 and TRBJ2-5; no definite D call. CDR3 size: 13 residues. V gave up 1 base and J gave up 6 bases, with 9 bases separating them. Germline V CDR1 and CDR2: SGHTA, FQGNSA.

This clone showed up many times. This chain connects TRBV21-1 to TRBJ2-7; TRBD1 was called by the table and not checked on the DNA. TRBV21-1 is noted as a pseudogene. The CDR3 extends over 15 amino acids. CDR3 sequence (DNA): TGTGCCAGCAATACCGGGACAGGGTGCTCCTACGAGCAGTACGTC. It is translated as CASNTGTGCSYEQYV.

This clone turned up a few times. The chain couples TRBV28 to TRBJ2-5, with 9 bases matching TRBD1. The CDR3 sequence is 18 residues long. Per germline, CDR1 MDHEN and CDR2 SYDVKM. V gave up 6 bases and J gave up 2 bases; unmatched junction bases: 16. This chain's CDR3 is CASSLRQGVMAGQETQYF. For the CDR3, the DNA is TGTGCCAGCAGCCTTCGACAGGGGGTGATGGCGGGGCAAGAGACCCAGTACTTC.

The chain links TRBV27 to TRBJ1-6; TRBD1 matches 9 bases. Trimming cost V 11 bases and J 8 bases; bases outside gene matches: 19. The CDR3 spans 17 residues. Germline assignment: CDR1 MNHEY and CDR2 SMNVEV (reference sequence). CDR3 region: CAPGRGQGNPNHSPLHF. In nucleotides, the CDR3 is TGTGCCCCGGGGAGGGGACAGGGAAACCCTAACCATTCACCCCTCCACTTT.

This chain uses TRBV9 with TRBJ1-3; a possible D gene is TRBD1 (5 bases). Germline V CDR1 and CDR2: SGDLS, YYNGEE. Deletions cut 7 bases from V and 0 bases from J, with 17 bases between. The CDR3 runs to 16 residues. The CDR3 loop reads CASGGLHGSSGNTIYF. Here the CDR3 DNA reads TGTGCCAGCGGGGGGTTACACGGAAGCTCTGGAAACACCATATATTTT.

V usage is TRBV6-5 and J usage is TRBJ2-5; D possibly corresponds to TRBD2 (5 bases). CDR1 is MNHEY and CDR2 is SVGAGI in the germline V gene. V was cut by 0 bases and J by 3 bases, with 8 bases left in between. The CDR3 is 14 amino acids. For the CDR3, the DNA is TGTGCCAGCAGTTACTCGGAGGTAGAAGAGACCCAGTACTTC. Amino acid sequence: CASSYSEVEETQYF.

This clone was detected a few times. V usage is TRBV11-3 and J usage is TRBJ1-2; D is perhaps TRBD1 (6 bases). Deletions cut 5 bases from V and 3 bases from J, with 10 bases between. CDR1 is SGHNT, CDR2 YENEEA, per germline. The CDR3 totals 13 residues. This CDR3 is CASSGGGYYGYTF. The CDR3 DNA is TGTGCCAGCAGCGGGGGCGGGTACTATGGCTACACCTTC.

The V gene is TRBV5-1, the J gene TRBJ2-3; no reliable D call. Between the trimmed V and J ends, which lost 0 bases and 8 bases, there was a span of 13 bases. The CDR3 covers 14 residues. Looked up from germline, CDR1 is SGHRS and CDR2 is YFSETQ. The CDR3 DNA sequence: TGCGCCAGCAGCTTGGAACTGGGGATGGGTACGCAGTATTTT. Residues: CASSLELGMGTQYF.

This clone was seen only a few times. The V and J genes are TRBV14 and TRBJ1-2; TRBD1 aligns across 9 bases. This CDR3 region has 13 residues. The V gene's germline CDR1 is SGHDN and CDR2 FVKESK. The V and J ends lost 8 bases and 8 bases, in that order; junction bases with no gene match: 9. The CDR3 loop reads CASATGGWSGYTF. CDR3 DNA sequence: TGTGCCAGCGCAACAGGGGGCTGGTCGGGCTACACCTTC.

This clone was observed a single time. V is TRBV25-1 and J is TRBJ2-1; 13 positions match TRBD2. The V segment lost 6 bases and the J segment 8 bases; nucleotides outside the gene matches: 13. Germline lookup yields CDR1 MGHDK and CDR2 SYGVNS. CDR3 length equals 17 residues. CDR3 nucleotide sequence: TGTGCCAGCAGCCCCTGGGTAGGGACTAGCGGGGCTGATGAGCAGTTCTTC. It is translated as CASSPWVGTSGADEQFF.

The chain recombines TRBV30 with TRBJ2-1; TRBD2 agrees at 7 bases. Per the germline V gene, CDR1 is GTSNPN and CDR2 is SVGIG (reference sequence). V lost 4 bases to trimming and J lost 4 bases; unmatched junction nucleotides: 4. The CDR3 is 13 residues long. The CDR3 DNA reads TGTGCCTGGACTAGCGGATTTTACAATGAGCAGTTCTTC. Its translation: CAWTSGFYNEQFF.

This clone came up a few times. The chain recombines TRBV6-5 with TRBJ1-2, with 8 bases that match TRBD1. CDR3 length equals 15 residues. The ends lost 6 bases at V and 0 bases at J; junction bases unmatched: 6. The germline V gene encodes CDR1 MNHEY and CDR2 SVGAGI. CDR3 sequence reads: CASSPRGPANYGYTF. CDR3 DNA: TGTGCCAGCAGCCCCAGGGGGCCGGCTAACTATGGCTACACCTTC.

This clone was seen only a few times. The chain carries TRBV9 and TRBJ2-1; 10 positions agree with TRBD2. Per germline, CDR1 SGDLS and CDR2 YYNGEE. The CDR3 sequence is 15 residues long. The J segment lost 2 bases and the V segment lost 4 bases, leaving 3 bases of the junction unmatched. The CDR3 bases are TGTGCCAGCAGCCATAGCGGGGGGACCTACAATGAGCAGTTCTTC. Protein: CASSHSGGTYNEQFF.

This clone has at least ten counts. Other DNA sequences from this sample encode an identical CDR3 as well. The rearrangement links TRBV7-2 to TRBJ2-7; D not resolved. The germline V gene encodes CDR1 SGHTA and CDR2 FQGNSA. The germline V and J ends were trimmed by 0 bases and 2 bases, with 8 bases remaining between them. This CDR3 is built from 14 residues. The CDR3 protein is CASSLAGTTYEQYF. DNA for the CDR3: TGTGCCAGCAGCTTAGCCGGCACAACCTACGAGCAGTACTTC.

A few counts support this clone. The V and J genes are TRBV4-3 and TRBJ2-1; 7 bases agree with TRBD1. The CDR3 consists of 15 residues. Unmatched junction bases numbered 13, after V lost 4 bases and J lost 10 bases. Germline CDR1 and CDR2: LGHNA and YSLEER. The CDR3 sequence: CASSPVGQPIQEQFF. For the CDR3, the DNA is TGCGCCAGCAGCCCCGTGGGACAGCCAATTCAGGAGCAGTTCTTC.

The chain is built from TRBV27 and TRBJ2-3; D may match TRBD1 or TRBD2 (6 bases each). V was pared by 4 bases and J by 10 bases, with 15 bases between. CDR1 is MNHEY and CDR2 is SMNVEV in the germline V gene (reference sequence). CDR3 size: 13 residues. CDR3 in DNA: TGTGCCAGCAGTTCCCCCTCGGGGGCGCCGCAGTATTTT. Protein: CASSSPSGAPQYF.

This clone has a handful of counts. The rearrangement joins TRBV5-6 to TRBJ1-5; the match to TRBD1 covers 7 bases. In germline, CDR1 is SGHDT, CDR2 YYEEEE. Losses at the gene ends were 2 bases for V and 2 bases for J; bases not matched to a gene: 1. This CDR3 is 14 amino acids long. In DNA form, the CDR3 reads TGTGCCAGCAGCTTTACAGGGGGCAATCAGCCCCAGCATTTT. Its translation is CASSFTGGNQPQHF.

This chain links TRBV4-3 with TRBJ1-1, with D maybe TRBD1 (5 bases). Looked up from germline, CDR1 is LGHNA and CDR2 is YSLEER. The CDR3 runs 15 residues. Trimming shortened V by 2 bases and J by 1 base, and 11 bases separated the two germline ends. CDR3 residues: CASSQPGGANTEAFF. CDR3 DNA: TGCGCCAGCAGCCAACCCGGAGGGGCGAACACTGAAGCTTTCTTT.

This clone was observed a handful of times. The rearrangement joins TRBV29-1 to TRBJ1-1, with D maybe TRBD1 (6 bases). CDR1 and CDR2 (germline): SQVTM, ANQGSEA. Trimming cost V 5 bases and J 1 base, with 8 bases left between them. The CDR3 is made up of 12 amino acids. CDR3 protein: CSVRQANTEAFF. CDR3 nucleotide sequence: TGCAGCGTTCGACAGGCGAACACTGAAGCTTTCTTT. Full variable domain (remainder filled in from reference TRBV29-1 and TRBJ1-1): SAVISQKPSRDICQRGTSLTIQCQVDSQVTMMFWYRQQPGQSLTLIATANQGSEATYESGFVIDKFPISRPNLTFSTLTVSNMSPEDSSIYLCSVRQANTEAFFGQGTRLTVV.

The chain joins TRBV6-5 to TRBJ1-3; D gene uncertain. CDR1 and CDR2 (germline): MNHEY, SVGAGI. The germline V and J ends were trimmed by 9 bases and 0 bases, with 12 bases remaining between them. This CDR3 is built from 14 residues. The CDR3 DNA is TGTGCCAGTCGCCCTTCCGTCTCTGGAAACACCATATATTTT. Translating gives CASRPSVSGNTIYF.

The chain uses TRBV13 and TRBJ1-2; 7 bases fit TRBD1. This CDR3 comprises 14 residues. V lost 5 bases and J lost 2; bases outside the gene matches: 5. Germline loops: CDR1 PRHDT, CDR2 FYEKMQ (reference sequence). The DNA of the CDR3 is TGTGCCAGCAGCCTCCTGGACAGGAACTATGGCTACACCTTC. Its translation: CASSLLDRNYGYTF. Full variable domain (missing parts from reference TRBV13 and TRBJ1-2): AAGVIQSPRHLIKEKRETATLKCYPIPRHDTVYWYQQGPGQDPQFLISFYEKMQSDKGSIPDRFSAQQFSDYHSELNMSSLELGDSALYFCASSLLDRNYGYTFGSGTRLTVV.

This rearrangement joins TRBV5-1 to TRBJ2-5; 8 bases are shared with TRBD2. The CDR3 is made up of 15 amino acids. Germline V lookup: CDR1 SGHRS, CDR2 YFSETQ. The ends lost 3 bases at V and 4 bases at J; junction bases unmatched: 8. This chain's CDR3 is CASSYTAGVRETQYF. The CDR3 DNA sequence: TGCGCCAGCAGCTACACAGCGGGAGTACGAGAGACCCAGTACTTC.

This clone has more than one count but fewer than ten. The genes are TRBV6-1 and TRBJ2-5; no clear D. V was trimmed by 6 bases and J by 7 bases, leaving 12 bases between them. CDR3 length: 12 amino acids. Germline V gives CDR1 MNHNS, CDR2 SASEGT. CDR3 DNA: TGTGCCAGCAGAAAACGGGCAGGGACCCAGTACTTC. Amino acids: CASRKRAGTQYF.